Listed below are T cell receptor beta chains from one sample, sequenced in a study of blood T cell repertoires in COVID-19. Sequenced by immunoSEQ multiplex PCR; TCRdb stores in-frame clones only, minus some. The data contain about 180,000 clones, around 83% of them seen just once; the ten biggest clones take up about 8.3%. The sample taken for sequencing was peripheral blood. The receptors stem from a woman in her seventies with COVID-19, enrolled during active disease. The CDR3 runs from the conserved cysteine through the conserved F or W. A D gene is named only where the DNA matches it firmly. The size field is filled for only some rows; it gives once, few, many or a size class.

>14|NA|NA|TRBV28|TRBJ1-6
CASSYRSYNSPLHF
TGTGCCAGCAGTTATCGGAGCTATAATTCACCCCTCCACTTT
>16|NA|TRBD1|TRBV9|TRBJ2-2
CASSVDDRVNTGELFF
TGTGCCAGCAGCGTAGATGACAGGGTAAACACCGGGGAGCTGTTTTTT
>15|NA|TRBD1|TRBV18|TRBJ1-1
CASSPLGQKNTEAFF
TGTGCCAGCTCACCATTGGGACAGAAGAACACTGAAGCTTTCTTT
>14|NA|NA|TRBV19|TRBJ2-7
CASRSEPLSLEQYF
TGTGCCAGTAGGTCGGAGCCCCTCTCCCTCGAGCAGTACTTC
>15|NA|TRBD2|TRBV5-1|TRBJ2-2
CASSLLADRTGELFF
TGCGCCAGCAGCTTACTAGCGGACCGAACCGGGGAGCTGTTTTTT
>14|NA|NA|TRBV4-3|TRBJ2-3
CASSQETALDTQYF
TGCGCCAGCAGCCAAGAGACAGCCCTCGATACGCAGTATTTT
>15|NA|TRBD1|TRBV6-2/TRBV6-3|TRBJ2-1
CASSYDRALRDEQFF
TGTGCCAGCAGTTACGACAGGGCCCTACGGGATGAGCAGTTCTTC
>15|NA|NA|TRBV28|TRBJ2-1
CASREGVVPYNEQFF
TGTGCCAGCAGGGAGGGAGTAGTTCCCTACAATGAGCAGTTCTTC
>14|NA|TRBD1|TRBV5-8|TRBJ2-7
CASSSRQGAYEQYF
TGTGCCAGCAGCTCCCGACAGGGGGCCTACGAGCAGTACTTC
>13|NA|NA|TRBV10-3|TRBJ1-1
CAISPLANTEAFF
TGTGCCATCAGCCCCCTGGCTAACACTGAAGCTTTCTTT
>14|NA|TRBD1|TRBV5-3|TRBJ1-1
CARSRTGGGTEAFF
TGTGCCAGAAGCAGGACAGGGGGAGGCACTGAAGCTTTCTTT
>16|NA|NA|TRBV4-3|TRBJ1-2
CASSQDNQGQIYGYTF
TGCGCCAGCAGCCAAGATAATCAGGGACAAATCTATGGCTACACCTTC
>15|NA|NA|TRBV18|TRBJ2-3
CASSPYGRDTDTQYF
TGTGCCAGCTCACCGTATGGCCGGGACACAGATACGCAGTATTTT
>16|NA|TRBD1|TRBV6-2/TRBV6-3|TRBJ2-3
CASRPNTGGGTDTQYF
TGTGCCAGCAGGCCTAATACAGGGGGCGGCACAGATACGCAGTATTTT
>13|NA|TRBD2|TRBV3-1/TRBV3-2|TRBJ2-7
CASSYGLVYEQYF
TGTGCCAGCAGCTACGGACTAGTCTACGAGCAGTACTTC
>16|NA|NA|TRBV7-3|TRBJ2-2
CASSLTSPAAAGELFF
TGTGCCAGCAGCTTAACGTCACCGGCGGCAGCCGGGGAGCTGTTTTTT
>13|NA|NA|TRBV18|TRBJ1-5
CASSQEAGQPQHF
TGTGCCAGCTCACAGGAGGCGGGTCAGCCCCAGCATTTT
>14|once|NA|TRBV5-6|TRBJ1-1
CASSLGLTNTEAFF
TGTGCCAGCAGCTTGGGACTGACGAACACTGAAGCTTTCTTT
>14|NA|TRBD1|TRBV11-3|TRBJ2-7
CASSQGQAPYEQYF
TGTGCCAGCAGCCAGGGACAGGCCCCCTACGAGCAGTACTTC
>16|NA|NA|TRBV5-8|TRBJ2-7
CASSLLRGASAYEQYF
TGTGCCAGCAGCCTCCTTCGGGGGGCTAGCGCGTACGAGCAGTACTTC
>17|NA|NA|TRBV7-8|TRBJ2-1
CASSSKTGASSYNEQFF
TGTGCCAGCAGCTCGAAAACCGGAGCGAGCTCCTACAATGAGCAGTTCTTC
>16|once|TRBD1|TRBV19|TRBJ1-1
CASSDRGRVVDTEAFF
TGTGCCAGTAGTGACAGGGGGCGTGTGGTTGACACTGAAGCTTTCTTT
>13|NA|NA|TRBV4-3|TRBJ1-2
CASSQGAGRGYTF
TGCGCCAGCAGCCAAGGGGCGGGGCGCGGCTACACCTTC
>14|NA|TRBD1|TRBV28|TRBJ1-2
CASSLVGQGLGYTF
TGTGCCAGCAGTTTGGTAGGACAGGGGTTAGGCTACACCTTC
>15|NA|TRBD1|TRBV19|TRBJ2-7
CASSSPDPGGYEQYF
TGTGCCAGTAGTTCACCGGACCCAGGGGGCTACGAGCAGTACTTC
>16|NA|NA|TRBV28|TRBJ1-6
CASRFWGGPAPSALHF
TGTGCCAGCAGATTCTGGGGGGGACCCGCTCCTTCGGCCCTCCACTTT
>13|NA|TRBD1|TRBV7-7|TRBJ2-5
CASSWDRQETQYF
TGTGCCAGCAGTTGGGACAGACAAGAGACCCAGTACTTC
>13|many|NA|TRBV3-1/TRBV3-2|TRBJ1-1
CASSFREPPEAFF
TGTGCCAGCAGCTTCAGGGAACCGCCTGAAGCTTTCTTT
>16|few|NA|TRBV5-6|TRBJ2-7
CASSLVGRKTKGEQYF
TGTGCCAGCAGCTTGGTGGGTCGCAAAACTAAAGGCGAGCAGTACTTC
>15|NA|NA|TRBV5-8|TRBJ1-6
CASSSGVPGISPLHF
TGTGCCAGCAGCTCAGGGGTCCCGGGAATTTCACCCCTCCACTTT
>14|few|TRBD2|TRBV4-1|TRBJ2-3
CASSQSGRADTQYF
TGCGCCAGCAGCCAGAGCGGGAGGGCAGATACGCAGTATTTT
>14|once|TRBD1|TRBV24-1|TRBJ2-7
CATSATDRGFEQYF
TGTGCCACCAGTGCCACGGACAGGGGCTTCGAGCAGTACTTC
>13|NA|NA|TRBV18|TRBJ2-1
CASSEQGYNEQFF
TGTGCCAGCTCGGAGCAAGGATACAATGAGCAGTTCTTC
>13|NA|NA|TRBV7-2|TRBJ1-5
CASSLFGDQPQHF
TGTGCCAGCAGCTTATTCGGGGATCAGCCCCAGCATTTT
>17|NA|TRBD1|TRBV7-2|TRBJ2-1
CASSLKTGTGPYNEQFF
TGTGCCAGCAGCCTAAAAACCGGGACAGGCCCCTACAATGAGCAGTTCTTC
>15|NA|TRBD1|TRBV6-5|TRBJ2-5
CASRITGGRQETQYF
TGTGCCAGCAGGATAACAGGGGGCCGCCAAGAGACCCAGTACTTC
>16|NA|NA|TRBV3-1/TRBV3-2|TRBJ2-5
CASSQAFDLDPETQYF
TGTGCCAGCAGCCAAGCATTTGACCTAGACCCAGAGACCCAGTACTTC
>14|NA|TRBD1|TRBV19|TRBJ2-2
CAAKQGALPGELFF
TGTGCCGCCAAACAGGGGGCCCTACCCGGGGAGCTGTTTTTT
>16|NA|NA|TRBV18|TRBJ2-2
CASSPNQQANTGELFF
TGTGCCAGCTCACCTAATCAGCAGGCGAACACCGGGGAGCTGTTTTTT
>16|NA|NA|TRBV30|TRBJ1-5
CAWSVIGGASNQPQHF
TGTGCCTGGAGTGTAATTGGGGGGGCGAGCAATCAGCCCCAGCATTTT
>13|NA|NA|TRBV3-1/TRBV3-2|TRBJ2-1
CASSQVGVNEQFF
TGTGCCAGCAGCCAAGTAGGAGTCAATGAGCAGTTCTTC
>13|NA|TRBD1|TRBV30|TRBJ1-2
CAIRKTGGIGYTF
TGTGCCATCCGAAAGACAGGGGGGATTGGCTACACCTTC